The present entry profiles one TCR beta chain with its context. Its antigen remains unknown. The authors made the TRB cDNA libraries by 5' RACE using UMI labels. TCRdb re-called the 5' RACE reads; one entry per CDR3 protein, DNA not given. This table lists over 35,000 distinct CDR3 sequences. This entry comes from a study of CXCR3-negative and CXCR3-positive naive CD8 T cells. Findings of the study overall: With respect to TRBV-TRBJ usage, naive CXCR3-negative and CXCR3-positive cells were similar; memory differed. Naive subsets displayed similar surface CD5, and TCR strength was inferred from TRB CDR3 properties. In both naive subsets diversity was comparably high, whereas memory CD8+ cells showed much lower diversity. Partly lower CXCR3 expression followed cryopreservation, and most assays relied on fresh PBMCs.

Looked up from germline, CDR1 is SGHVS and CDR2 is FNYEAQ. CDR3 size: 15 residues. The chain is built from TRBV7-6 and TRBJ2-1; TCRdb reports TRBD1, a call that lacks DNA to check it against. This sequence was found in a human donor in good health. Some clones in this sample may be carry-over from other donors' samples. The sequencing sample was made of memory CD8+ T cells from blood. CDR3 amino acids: CASSFRTGVYNEQFF.